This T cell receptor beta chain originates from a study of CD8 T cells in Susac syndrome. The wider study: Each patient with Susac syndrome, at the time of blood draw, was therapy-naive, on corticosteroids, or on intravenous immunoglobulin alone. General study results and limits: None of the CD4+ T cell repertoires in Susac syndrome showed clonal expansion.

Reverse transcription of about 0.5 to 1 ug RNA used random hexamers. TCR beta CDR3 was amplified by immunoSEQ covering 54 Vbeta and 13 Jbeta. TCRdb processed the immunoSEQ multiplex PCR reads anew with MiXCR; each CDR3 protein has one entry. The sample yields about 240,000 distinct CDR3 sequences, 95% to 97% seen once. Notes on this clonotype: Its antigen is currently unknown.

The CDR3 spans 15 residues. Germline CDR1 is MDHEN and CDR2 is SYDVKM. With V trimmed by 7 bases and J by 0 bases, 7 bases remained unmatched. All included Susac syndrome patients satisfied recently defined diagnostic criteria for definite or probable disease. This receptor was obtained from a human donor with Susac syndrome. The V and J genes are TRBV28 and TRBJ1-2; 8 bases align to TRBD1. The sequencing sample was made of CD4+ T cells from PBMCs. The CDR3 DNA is TGTGCCAGCACCAGGACAGGGCCTTCTAACTATGGCTACACCTTC. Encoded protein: CASTRTGPSNYGYTF.